Each of the 15 T cell receptor beta chains below was sequenced from the same sample in a study of identical twins. One entry per CDR3 protein, called by TCRdb with MiXCR from the 5' RACE reads. The data show about 240,000 distinct CDR3 sequences, 10% to 13% seen once. The sample was memory T cells sorted from blood. These receptors were taken from a man aged 50 to 59 in good health.

This clonotype was detected ten times or more. This chain uses TRBV10-3 with TRBJ2-1, with D possibly being TRBD1 (6 bases). The CDR3 contains 14 residues. The germline V gene encodes CDR1 ENHRY and CDR2 SYGVKD. V gave up 2 bases and J gave up 6 bases, with 11 bases separating them. The CDR3 nucleotides read TGTGCCATCAGTGAGGGACAGAGCCCCAATGAGCAGTTCTTC. This codes for CAISEGQSPNEQFF.

This rearrangement joins TRBV12-3 or TRBV12-4 to TRBJ2-7; TRBD1 matches 8 bases. Trimming at V came to 6 bases and at J to 2 bases, leaving 21 bases not matched to a gene. CDR3 length: 19 amino acids. CDR3 coding DNA: TGTGCCAGCAGCCCGACGTTTCCCCAGGGGGCAGAAAATCCCTACGAGCAGTACTTC. Translated, it gives CASSPTFPQGAENPYEQYF.

This clonotype has ten or more counts. This rearrangement joins TRBV4-1 to TRBJ2-1; 9 bases fit TRBD1. This CDR3 is 16 amino acids long. The V gene's germline CDR1 is MGHRA and CDR2 YSYEKL. V was pared by 2 bases and J by 4 bases, with 6 bases of the junction left unmatched. The CDR3, as DNA: TGCGCCAGCAGCCAACTGGGGACAGGGTCGTACAATGAGCAGTTCTTC. Protein product: CASSQLGTGSYNEQFF.

This clonotype was recorded at least ten times. The J gene is TRBJ2-1, the V gene TRBV20-1; 12 nucleotides line up with TRBD2. Germline V gene sequence: CDR1 DFQATT, CDR2 SNEGSKA (reference sequence). The CDR3 spans 14 residues. CDR3: CRPTSGGFEDEQFF. Written as DNA, the CDR3 is TGCAGGCCGACTAGCGGGGGCTTTGAGGATGAGCAGTTCTTC.

This clonotype was picked up a small number of times. The chain carries TRBV4-2 and TRBJ2-3; D gene uncertain. The CDR3 is 14 residues long. Trimming cost V 1 base and J 0 bases, with 5 bases left between them. CDR1 LGHNA and CDR2 YNFKEQ come from the germline V gene. This chain's CDR3 is CASSQVGSTDTQYF. The CDR3 nucleotides are TGTGCCAGCAGCCAAGTCGGTAGCACAGATACGCAGTATTTT.

V gene TRBV2 combines with J gene TRBJ1-1, with 9 bases matching TRBD1. V dropped 7 bases and J dropped 10; count of bases not matched to a gene: 7. The CDR3 spans 12 residues. Germline CDR1 SNHLY, CDR2 FYNNEI. CDR3 in amino acids: CASNSAQGAAFF. In DNA, the CDR3 is TGTGCCAGCAACTCAGCACAGGGGGCAGCTTTCTTT.

This chain links TRBV15 with TRBJ2-2; 7 nucleotides match TRBD2. V was pared by 1 base and J by 2 bases, with 4 bases of the junction left unmatched. Germline CDR1 and CDR2: LNHNV and YYDKDF (reference sequence). This CDR3 spans 16 amino acids. CDR3 sequence reads: CATSRGLADNTGELFF. The CDR3 DNA sequence: TGTGCCACCAGCAGAGGCCTAGCGGACAACACCGGGGAGCTGTTTTTT.

The sample holds many counts of this clonotype. The chain uses TRBV10-3 and TRBJ2-5, with D unresolved. CDR1 ENHRY and CDR2 SYGVKD come from the germline V gene. V lost 3 bases to trimming and J lost 5 bases, with 10 bases between them. CDR3 length equals 13 residues. CDR3 nucleotide sequence: TGTGCCATCAGTGAACCTCCGAGGGAGACCCAGTACTTC. Encoded protein: CAISEPPRETQYF.

Ten or more counts support this clonotype. This chain connects TRBV28 to TRBJ1-6; TRBD1 might be the D (6 bases). The V end lost 3 bases, the J end lost 9 bases, and 15 bases lay between the germline ends. Germline V gene data show CDR1 as MDHEN and CDR2 as SYDVKM. This CDR3 comprises 15 residues. CDR3 region: CASSLGGASASPLHF. Written as DNA, the CDR3 is TGTGCCAGCAGTTTGGGGGGGGCGTCGGCTTCACCCCTCCACTTT.

This clonotype has a handful of counts. The J gene is TRBJ1-6, the V gene TRBV5-1; D may be TRBD1 (5 bases). Trimming removed 6 bases from V and 6 bases from J, with 16 bases in between. Germline CDR1 and CDR2: SGHRS and YFSETQ. This CDR3 spans 15 amino acids. This CDR3 is CASKSTQGPNSPLHF. CDR3 nucleotides: TGCGCCAGCAAAAGTACCCAGGGACCTAATTCACCCCTCCACTTT.

This clonotype was picked up many times. This rearrangement joins TRBV20-1 to TRBJ2-7; 11 bases align to TRBD2. CDR1 and CDR2 (germline): DFQATT, SNEGSKA (reference sequence). The CDR3 length is 19 residues. The trim removed 0 bases at V and 7 bases at J, leaving 20 bases unmatched. The CDR3 DNA is TGCAGTGCTAGAGAGGCCTACTCACGGGGAGGTAGCGGGAGGGGTGAGCAGTACTTC. Translating it yields CSAREAYSRGGSGRGEQYF.

This clonotype was counted ten times or more. The chain recombines TRBV12-3 or TRBV12-4 with TRBJ1-2, with 8 positions matching TRBD1. The CDR3 length is 13 residues. Trimming removed 10 bases from V and 7 bases from J; junction bases left unmatched: 11. In DNA form, the CDR3 reads TGTGCCACCAAGGACAGGGATATATCTGGCTACACCTTC. Translated: CATKDRDISGYTF.

The chain couples TRBV27 to TRBJ2-7; TRBD1 agrees at 7 bases. The germline CDR1 and CDR2 sequences are MNHEY and SMNVEV (reference sequence). The CDR3 consists of 16 residues. The V segment lost 2 bases and the J segment 2 bases; nucleotides outside the gene matches: 9. The CDR3 region is CASSLRAGTAPYEQYF. The CDR3 nucleotides read TGTGCCAGCAGTTTACGGGCCGGGACAGCACCCTACGAGCAGTACTTC.

There are many counts of this clonotype. This sequence joins TRBV27 and TRBJ2-1; 12 bases fit TRBD2. J lost 10 bases, V lost 6 bases, and 10 bases had no gene match. The V gene's germline CDR1 is MNHEY and CDR2 SMNVEV (reference sequence). The CDR3 length is 15 residues. This CDR3 is CASSPRTSGTREQFF. In DNA, the CDR3 is TGTGCCAGCAGCCCTCGGACTAGCGGGACCAGAGAGCAGTTCTTC.

This clonotype was counted between two and nine times. V gene TRBV4-2 combines with J gene TRBJ2-1, with TRBD1 matching over 9 bases. Germline V gives CDR1 LGHNA, CDR2 YNFKEQ. This CDR3 region has 19 residues. The J segment lost 5 bases and the V segment lost 5 bases, leaving 19 bases of the junction unmatched. The CDR3 region has the DNA TGTGCCAGCAGCAAGCCCGGGACAGGGAGGGGAGCTACCAACAATGAGCAGTTCTTC. Protein: CASSKPGTGRGATNNEQFF.